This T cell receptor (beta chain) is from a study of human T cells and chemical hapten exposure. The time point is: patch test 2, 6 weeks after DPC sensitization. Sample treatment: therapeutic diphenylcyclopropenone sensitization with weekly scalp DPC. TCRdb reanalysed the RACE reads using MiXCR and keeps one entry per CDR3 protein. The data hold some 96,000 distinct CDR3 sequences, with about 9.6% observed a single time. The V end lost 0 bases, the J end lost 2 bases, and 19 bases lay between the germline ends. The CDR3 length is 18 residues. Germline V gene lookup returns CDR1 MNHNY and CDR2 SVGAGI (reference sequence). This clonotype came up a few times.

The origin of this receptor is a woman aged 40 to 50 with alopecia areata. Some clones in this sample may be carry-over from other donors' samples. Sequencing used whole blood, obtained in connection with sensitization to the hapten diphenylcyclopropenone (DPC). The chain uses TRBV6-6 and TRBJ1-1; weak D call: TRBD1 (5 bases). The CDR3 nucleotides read TGTGCCAGCAGTTACTCCGGTGGACTCGTCGGGGCTAACACTGAAGCTTTCTTT. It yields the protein CASSYSGGLVGANTEAFF.